This entry describes one TCR beta chain. Antigen specificity is unknown. This entry belongs to a study of early T cells in non-severe SARS-CoV-2 infection. Study details: From unsorted whole blood, bulk RNA was sequenced, and the chains remained unpaired.

In TCRdb, the 5' RACE reads were re-called with MiXCR into one record per CDR3 protein. The sample consists of roughly 47,000 distinct CDR3 sequences, roughly 6% of them appearing once. Whole-study results and caveats: Anti-spike CD8 responses were favored in VDJdb matching, and private and CD4 specificities were missed.

Germline lookup yields CDR1 SGHTA and CDR2 FQGNSA. The CDR3 runs to 15 residues. The V segment lost 3 bases and the J segment 0 bases; nucleotides outside the gene matches: 1. This chain links TRBV7-2 with TRBJ2-5, with 10 nucleotides matching TRBD2. This TCR was sampled from an adult who was a healthcare worker with PCR-confirmed SARS-CoV-2 infection or an uninfected control (not recorded which). Sequencing used whole blood, obtained at baseline. This CDR3 is CASSLSGGDQETQYF. The CDR3 DNA reads TGTGCCAGCAGCTTGAGCGGGGGGGACCAAGAGACCCAGTACTTC. The full variable domain, with the rest looked up from reference TRBV7-2 and TRBJ2-5, is GAGVSQSPSNKVTEKGKDVELRCDPISGHTALYWYRQSLGQGLEFLIYFQGNSAPDKSGLPSDRFSAERTGGSVSTLTIQRTQQEDSAVYLCASSLSGGDQETQYFGPGTRLLVL.